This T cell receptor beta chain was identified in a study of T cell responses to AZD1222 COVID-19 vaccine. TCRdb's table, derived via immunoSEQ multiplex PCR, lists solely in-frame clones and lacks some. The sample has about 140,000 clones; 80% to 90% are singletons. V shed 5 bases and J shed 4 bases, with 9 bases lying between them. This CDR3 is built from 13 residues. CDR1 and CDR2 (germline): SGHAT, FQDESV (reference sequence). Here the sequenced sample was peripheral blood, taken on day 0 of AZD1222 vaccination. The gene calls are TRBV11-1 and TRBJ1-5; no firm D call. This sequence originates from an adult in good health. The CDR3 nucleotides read TGTGCCAGCAGCCTAAGGGCGAATCAGCCCCAGCATTTT. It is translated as CASSLRANQPQHF.